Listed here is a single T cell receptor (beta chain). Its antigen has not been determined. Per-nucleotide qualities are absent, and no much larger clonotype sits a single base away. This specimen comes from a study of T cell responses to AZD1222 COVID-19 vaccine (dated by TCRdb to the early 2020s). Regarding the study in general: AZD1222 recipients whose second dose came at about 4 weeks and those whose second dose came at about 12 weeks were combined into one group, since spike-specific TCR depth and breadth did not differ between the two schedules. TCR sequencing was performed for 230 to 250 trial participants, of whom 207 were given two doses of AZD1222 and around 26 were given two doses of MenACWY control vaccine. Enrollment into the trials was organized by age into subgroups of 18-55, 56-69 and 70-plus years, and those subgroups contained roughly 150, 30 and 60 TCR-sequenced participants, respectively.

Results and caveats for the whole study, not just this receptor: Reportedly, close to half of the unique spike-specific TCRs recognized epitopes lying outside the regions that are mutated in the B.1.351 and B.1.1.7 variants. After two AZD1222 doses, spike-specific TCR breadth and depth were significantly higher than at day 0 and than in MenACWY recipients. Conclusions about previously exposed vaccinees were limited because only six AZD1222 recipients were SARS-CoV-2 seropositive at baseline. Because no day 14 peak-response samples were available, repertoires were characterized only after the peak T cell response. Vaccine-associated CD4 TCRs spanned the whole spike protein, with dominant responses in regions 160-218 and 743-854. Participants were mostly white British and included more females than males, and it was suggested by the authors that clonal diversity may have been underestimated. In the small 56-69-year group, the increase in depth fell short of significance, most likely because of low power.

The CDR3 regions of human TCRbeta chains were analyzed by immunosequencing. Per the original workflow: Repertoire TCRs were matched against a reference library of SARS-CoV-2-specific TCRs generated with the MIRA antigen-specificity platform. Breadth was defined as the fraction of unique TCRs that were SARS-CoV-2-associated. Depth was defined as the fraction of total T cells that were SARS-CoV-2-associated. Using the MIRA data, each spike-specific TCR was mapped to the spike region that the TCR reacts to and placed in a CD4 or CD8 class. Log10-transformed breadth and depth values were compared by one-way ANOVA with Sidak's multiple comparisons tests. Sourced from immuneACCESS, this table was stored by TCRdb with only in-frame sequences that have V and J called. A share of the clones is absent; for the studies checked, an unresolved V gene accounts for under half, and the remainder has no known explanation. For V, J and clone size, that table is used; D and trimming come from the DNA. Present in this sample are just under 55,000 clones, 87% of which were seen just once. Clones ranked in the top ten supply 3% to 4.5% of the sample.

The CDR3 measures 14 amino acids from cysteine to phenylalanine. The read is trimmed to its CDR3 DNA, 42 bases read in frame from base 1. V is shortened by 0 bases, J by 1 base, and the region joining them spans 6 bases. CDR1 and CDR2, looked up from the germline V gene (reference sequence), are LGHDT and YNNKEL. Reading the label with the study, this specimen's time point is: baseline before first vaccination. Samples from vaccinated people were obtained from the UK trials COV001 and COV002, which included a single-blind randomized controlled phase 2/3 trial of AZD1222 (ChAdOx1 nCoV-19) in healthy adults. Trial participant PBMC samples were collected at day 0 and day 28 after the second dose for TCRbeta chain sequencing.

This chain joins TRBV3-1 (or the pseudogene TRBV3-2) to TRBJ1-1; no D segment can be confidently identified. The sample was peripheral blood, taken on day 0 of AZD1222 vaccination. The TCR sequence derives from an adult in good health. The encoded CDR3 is CASSQDEQNTEAFF. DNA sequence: TGTGCCAGCAGCCAAGACGAGCAGAACACTGAAGCTTTCTTT.